The 27 T cell receptor beta chains given below trace back to one sample, sequenced in a study of T-cell reconstitution after alpha-beta-depleted transplantation in children. The authors prepared the TCRbeta library with unique molecular identifiers. TCRdb ran MiXCR on the PCR reads and lists one entry per CDR3 protein. There are under 300,000 distinct CDR3 sequences in the sample; around a tenth occur only once, and 23% lies in the top ten. The sample here was peripheral blood, taken 180 days after TCRalphabeta/CD19-depleted stem cell transplant. The receptors stem from a male patient aged 2-10 years who had a stem cell transplant for chronic granulomatous disease, so the T cells may come from the graft donor.

This clonotype occurred many times. The genes are TRBV23-1 and TRBJ2-7; D remains unclear. TRBV23-1 is filed as an ORF, its function uncertain. CDR3 length: 15 residues. Trimming shortened V by 0 bases and J by 0 bases, and 9 bases separated the two germline ends. The CDR3 protein is CASSQSKGLSYEQYF. The CDR3 nucleotides are TGCGCCAGCAGTCAATCGAAGGGCCTCTCCTACGAGCAGTACTTC.

This clonotype was detected ten times or more. The chain links TRBV5-1 to TRBJ1-1; D not resolved. Trimming cost V 6 bases and J 1 base, with 10 bases left between them. Germline V gene data show CDR1 as SGHRS and CDR2 as YFSETQ. The CDR3 is 13 residues long. In DNA form, the CDR3 reads TGCGCCAGCAAGATTGCACGGAACACTGAAGCTTTCTTT. This encodes CASKIARNTEAFF. The full variable domain, completed using reference TRBV5-1 and TRBJ1-1, is KAGVTQTPRYLIKTRGQQVTLSCSPISGHRSVSWYQQTPGQGLQFLFEYFSETQRNKGNFPGRFSGRQFSNSRSEMNVSTLELGDSALYLCASKIARNTEAFFGQGTRLTVV.

This clonotype has ten or more counts. The chain employs TRBV5-5 and TRBJ2-1; TRBD1 agrees at 7 bases. V gave up 5 bases and J gave up 5 bases; unmatched junction bases: 7. Germline CDR1 and CDR2: SGHKS and YYEKEE (reference sequence). The CDR3 covers 14 residues. The CDR3 here is CASRHPTGNNEQFF. As DNA, the CDR3 is TGTGCCAGCAGACACCCGACAGGGAACAATGAGCAGTTCTTC.

This clonotype was counted at least ten times. The rearrangement uses TRBV7-2 and TRBJ2-7; 10 bases match TRBD1. The CDR3 is made up of 14 amino acids. Germline trimming cut 5 bases from V and 3 bases from J; bases unmatched to any gene: 4. Germline V lookup: CDR1 SGHTA, CDR2 FQGNSA. The chain's CDR3 is CASSARTGGYEQYF. The CDR3 region has the DNA TGTGCCAGCAGCGCAAGGACAGGGGGCTACGAGCAGTACTTC.

This clonotype was counted a few times. J is TRBJ2-5 and V is TRBV7-2; possible D gene TRBD2, 6 bases. V was cut by 6 bases and J by 4 bases, with 12 bases left in between. Per the germline V gene, CDR1 is SGHTA and CDR2 is FQGNSA. The CDR3 has 13 amino acids. The CDR3: CASRTLATETQYF. DNA of the CDR3: TGTGCCAGCAGAACACTAGCCACAGAGACCCAGTACTTC. Complete variable domain (other parts from reference TRBV7-2 and TRBJ2-5): GAGVSQSPSNKVTEKGKDVELRCDPISGHTALYWYRQSLGQGLEFLIYFQGNSAPDKSGLPSDRFSAERTGGSVSTLTIQRTQQEDSAVYLCASRTLATETQYFGPGTRLLVL.

This clonotype was recorded many times. The chain joins TRBV29-1 to TRBJ2-5, with D maybe TRBD2 (5 bases). V lost 0 bases and J lost 2, with 7 bases in between. The CDR3 covers 13 residues. CDR1 is SQVTM and CDR2 is ANQGSEA in the germline V gene. CDR3 loop: CSVEDRGQETQYF. CDR3 DNA sequence: TGCAGCGTTGAAGATCGGGGACAAGAGACCCAGTACTTC.

This clonotype occurred many times. The chain employs TRBV20-1 and TRBJ2-2; D call uncertain. The length of the CDR3 is 13 residues. V shed 6 bases and J shed 2 bases, with 10 bases lying between them. CDR1 and CDR2 (germline): DFQATT, SNEGSKA (reference sequence). CDR3 amino acids: CSALDYNTGELFF. CDR3 nucleotides: TGCAGTGCATTGGATTACAACACCGGGGAGCTGTTTTTT.

This clonotype was observed at least ten times. The gene calls are TRBV7-8 and TRBJ2-5; TRBD2 agrees at 7 bases. Germline-derived CDR1 and CDR2 are SGHVS and FQNEAQ. V trimming: 4 bases; J trimming: 9 bases; junction bases outside the gene matches: 5. This CDR3 contains 12 residues. The CDR3 bases are TGTGCCAGCAGCTCCGGGGGAGGGTCCCAGTACTTC. Translated: CASSSGGGSQYF. The full variable domain, with the rest looked up from reference TRBV7-8 and TRBJ2-5, is GAGVSQSPRYKVAKRGQDVALRCDPISGHVSLFWYQQALGQGPEFLTYFQNEAQLDKSGLPSDRFFAERPEGSVSTLKIQRTQQEDSAVYLCASSSGGGSQYFGPGTRLLVL.

This clonotype was seen at least ten times. The chain links TRBV4-3 to TRBJ2-3, with 9 bases fitting TRBD2. Germline V gene lookup returns CDR1 LGHNA and CDR2 YSLEER. V trimming: 0 bases; J trimming: 10 bases; junction bases outside the gene matches: 8. The CDR3 consists of 15 residues. The CDR3 sequence is CASSQERAGGSAQYF. The CDR3 DNA is TGCGCCAGCAGCCAAGAGAGAGCGGGAGGATCGGCGCAGTATTTT.

This clonotype occurred a few times. This chain uses TRBV28 with TRBJ2-7; D might be TRBD2 (5 bases). Germline CDR1 is MDHEN and CDR2 is SYDVKM. The CDR3 length is 14 residues. V was pared by 5 bases and J by 2 bases, with 13 bases between. DNA for the CDR3: TGTGCCAGCAGTCCAGGAGGTTTTCCCTACGAGCAGTACTTC. Translating gives CASSPGGFPYEQYF.

There are many counts of this clonotype. The V and J genes are TRBV2 and TRBJ2-1, with TRBD2 identical over 7 bases. With 6 bases clipped from V and 0 bases from J, the junction kept 5 bases outside the gene matches. CDR3 length equals 15 residues. Germline V gene sequence: CDR1 SNHLY, CDR2 FYNNEI. The CDR3 here is CASSVREGSYNEQFF. The CDR3 coding sequence is TGTGCCAGCAGCGTGAGGGAGGGCTCCTACAATGAGCAGTTCTTC.

As for this clonotype: Since a much larger clone is just one base distant, this may be a read error. The rearrangement joins TRBV20-1 to TRBJ2-1; tentatively, D is TRBD1 or TRBD2 (6 bases each). The CDR3 has 15 amino acids. Germline loops: CDR1 DFQATT, CDR2 SNEGSKA (reference sequence). V was trimmed by 6 bases and J by 4 bases, leaving 19 bases between them. CDR3 coding DNA: TGCAGTGCACGACTAGTGGGGGCGATTTACAATGAGCAGTTCTTC. Translation: CSARLVGAIYNEQFF.

This clonotype was counted ten times or more. J is TRBJ2-3 and V is TRBV19; D possibly uses TRBD1 or TRBD2 (5 bases each). The length of the CDR3 is 17 residues. Germline CDR1 and CDR2: LNHDA and SQIVND (reference sequence). V was cut by 5 bases and J by 0 bases, with 18 bases left in between. The CDR3 loop is CASSGSEGRLSTDTQYF. As DNA, the CDR3 is TGTGCCAGTAGTGGTTCTGAGGGACGCCTTAGCACAGATACGCAGTATTTT. The whole variable domain, remainder taken from reference TRBV19 and TRBJ2-3, is DGGITQSPKYLFRKEGQNVTLSCEQNLNHDAMYWYRQDPGQGLRLIYYSQIVNDFQKGDIAEGYSVSREKKESFPLTVTSAQKNPTAFYLCASSGSEGRLSTDTQYFGPGTRLTVL.

This clonotype has at least ten counts. One end of the junction does not line up with germline, which may come from a read error. The V and J genes are TRBV12-3 or TRBV12-4 and TRBJ1-6; no definite D call. The CDR3 is 14 residues long. In DNA, the CDR3 is TGTGCCAGCGGTTTGAGCTCCTATAATTCACCCCTCCACTTT. This encodes CASGLSSYNSPLHF.

This clonotype was seen ten or more times. The J gene is TRBJ2-5, the V gene TRBV25-1, with D possibly TRBD2 on 6 matching bases. CDR1 and CDR2 (germline): MGHDK, SYGVNS. This CDR3 spans 18 amino acids. Between the trimmed V and J ends, which lost 2 bases and 1 base, there was a span of 20 bases. Here the CDR3 reads CASSEPNRGGGIQETQYF. The CDR3 DNA is TGTGCCAGCAGTGAACCCAATCGGGGCGGAGGGATCCAAGAGACCCAGTACTTC.

This clonotype has at least ten counts. The chain joins TRBV28 to TRBJ1-4; 10 bases align to TRBD1. In germline, CDR1 is MDHEN, CDR2 SYDVKM. The CDR3 spans 14 residues. V lost 5 bases to trimming and J lost 14 bases; unmatched junction nucleotides: 11. CDR3 protein: CASSPGTGVFGLFF. For the CDR3, the DNA is TGTGCCAGCAGTCCCGGGACAGGGGTTTTCGGGCTGTTTTTT.

This clonotype has at least ten counts. The V gene is TRBV29-1, the J gene TRBJ2-5; 11 bases align to TRBD2. Trimming cost V 7 bases and J 13 bases; bases outside gene matches: 11. Germline V gene data show CDR1 as SQVTM and CDR2 as ANQGSEA. The CDR3 extends over 12 amino acids. This CDR3 is CSAPIAGGPPYF. CDR3 bases: TGCAGCGCCCCCATAGCGGGAGGGCCCCCGTACTTC.

This clonotype came up many times. The gene calls are TRBV20-1 and TRBJ1-6, with a tentative D call TRBD1 (5 bases). Trimming took 3 bases from V and 0 from J, leaving 9 bases between them. The CDR3 spans 15 residues. Germline values: CDR1 DFQATT, CDR2 SNEGSKA (reference sequence). The CDR3 is CSASPGSSYNSPLHF. CDR3 nucleotide sequence: TGCAGTGCTAGTCCAGGGAGCTCCTATAATTCACCCCTCCACTTT.

In its sample, this clonotype was seen many times. The chain links TRBV5-1 to TRBJ2-3; D is undetermined. V shed 2 bases and J shed 4 bases, with 11 bases lying between them. The germline CDR1 and CDR2 sequences are SGHRS and YFSETQ. This CDR3 has 14 residues. CDR3 sequence: CASSLGRAPDTQYF. In DNA form, the CDR3 reads TGCGCCAGCAGCTTAGGAAGGGCCCCAGATACGCAGTATTTT.

The chain couples TRBV20-1 to TRBJ2-7; TRBD2 is a possible D gene (5 bases). The CDR3 is made up of 11 amino acids. V was pared by 5 bases and J by 6 bases, with 11 bases between. Per the germline V gene, CDR1 is DFQATT and CDR2 is SNEGSKA (reference sequence). CDR3 DNA sequence: TGCAGTGCTGAACTAGATACCGAGCAGTACTTC. Translation: CSAELDTEQYF.

In its sample, this clonotype was seen many times. Written as DNA, the CDR3 is TGCAGTGCTAGAGACCCCAGGGGGAAGGATGGCTACACCTTC. This sequence encodes CSARDPRGKDGYTF. The genes are TRBV20-1 and TRBJ1-2; 7 positions agree with TRBD1. V was clipped by 0 bases and J by 6 bases; unmatched bases: 7. The CDR3 covers 14 residues. CDR1 and CDR2 from the germline V gene are DFQATT and SNEGSKA (reference sequence).

In its sample, this clonotype was seen a few times. The chain has TRBV30 and TRBJ2-7; 7 bases fit TRBD1. V dropped 0 bases and J dropped 6; count of bases not matched to a gene: 11. This CDR3 comprises 15 residues. The germline CDR1 and CDR2 sequences are GTSNPN and SVGIG (reference sequence). CDR3 amino acids: CAWSVLGWDSAEQYF. In nucleotides, the CDR3 is TGTGCCTGGAGTGTACTAGGATGGGACAGCGCCGAGCAGTACTTC. Drawing the rest from reference TRBV30 and TRBJ2-7, the complete variable domain is SQTIHQWPATLVQPVGSPLSLECTVEGTSNPNLYWYRQAAGRGLQLLFYSVGIGQISSEVPQNLSASRPQDRQFILSSKKLLLSDSGFYLCAWSVLGWDSAEQYFGPGTRLTVT.

This clonotype was observed at least ten times. The V gene is TRBV12-3 or TRBV12-4, the J gene TRBJ2-5, with D possibly being TRBD1 (6 bases). This CDR3 is built from 14 residues. V lost 3 bases and J lost 5, with 13 bases in between. DNA for the CDR3: TGTGCCAGCAGTTTCACAGGGTCAAGGGAGACCCAGTACTTC. It specifies CASSFTGSRETQYF.

In its sample, this clonotype was seen many times. The V and J genes are TRBV5-1 and TRBJ1-6, with 10 positions matching TRBD1. V shed 4 bases and J 7 bases; nucleotides not matched to a gene: 5. The CDR3 totals 15 residues. Germline V gene sequence: CDR1 SGHRS, CDR2 YFSETQ. As DNA, the CDR3 is TGCGCCAGCAGCCCTGGACAGGGGGGAAATTCACCCCTCCACTTT. Encoded protein: CASSPGQGGNSPLHF.

This clonotype was seen many times. The rearrangement links TRBV5-1 to TRBJ2-1, with 10 nucleotides matching TRBD2. J lost 6 bases, V lost 3 bases, and 12 bases had no gene match. CDR3 length: 17 amino acids. The germline V gene encodes CDR1 SGHRS and CDR2 YFSETQ. CDR3 sequence reads: CASSSFSGRPLCNEQFF. The DNA for the CDR3 is TGCGCCAGCAGCTCTTTTAGCGGGAGGCCCCTTTGCAATGAGCAGTTCTTC. The whole variable domain, filled in from reference TRBV5-1 and TRBJ2-1, reads KAGVTQTPRYLIKTRGQQVTLSCSPISGHRSVSWYQQTPGQGLQFLFEYFSETQRNKGNFPGRFSGRQFSNSRSEMNVSTLELGDSALYLCASSSFSGRPLCNEQFFGPGTRLTVL.

This clonotype has at least ten counts. The gene calls are TRBV5-1 and TRBJ2-3; 11 bases are a match to TRBD2. Trimming at V came to 9 bases and at J to 6 bases, leaving 9 bases not matched to a gene. Germline V gene data show CDR1 as SGHRS and CDR2 as YFSETQ. The CDR3 covers 14 residues. The CDR3 here is CATRMGTSGDTQYF. CDR3 DNA sequence: TGCGCCACCCGAATGGGGACTAGCGGCGATACGCAGTATTTT.

Many counts were recorded for this clonotype. This rearrangement joins TRBV28 to TRBJ1-6; 8 bases agree with TRBD1. The CDR3 spans 15 residues. Germline trimming cut 4 bases from V and 7 bases from J; bases unmatched to any gene: 6. CDR1 is MDHEN and CDR2 is SYDVKM in the germline V gene. Here the CDR3 reads CASSSLDRDNSPLHF. In nucleotides, the CDR3 is TGTGCCAGCAGTTCTTTGGACAGGGACAATTCACCCCTCCACTTT.